This T cell receptor beta chain was recovered during a study of beta chain features in type 1 diabetes. The investigators reverse transcribed all of the isolated RNA, so they sequenced expressed TCRB transcripts. Roughly 3.6 million reads were obtained on average from naive, central memory and regulatory T cell samples. Only in-frame clones appear in the TCRdb table, and some are missing; sequencing was by immunoSEQ multiplex PCR. Among 150,000 to 200,000 clones listed, less than 9.5% were seen once. Trimming removed 7 bases from V and 7 bases from J, with 13 bases in between. Per germline, CDR1 MDHEN and CDR2 SYDVKM. CDR3 length: 13 residues. In its sample, this clone was seen a few times. Its target is not known. Study-level results: For Type 1 diabetes patients, all four CD4+ subsets carried TCRB CDR3s that were moderately but significantly shorter. In the patient group, naive, central memory and Treg TCRB repertoires seemed more alike than in the healthy donor group. PCR might show a preference for shorter templates, equally across patients and controls. Lower insertion and higher deletion counts appeared at VDJ junctions in type 1 diabetes patients.

The V gene is TRBV28, the J gene TRBJ1-4, with D possibly matching TRBD1 (5 bases). The sequenced material came from central memory CD4+ T cells from blood. The clonotype originates from a woman in her forties with type 1 diabetes. CDR3 sequence (DNA): TGTGCCAGCATGGCCGGAGGGACTGAAAAACTGTTTTTT. Protein: CASMAGGTEKLFF.